This T cell receptor (beta chain) emerged from a study of T cells after yellow fever vaccination. Each CDR3 protein is one row after TCRdb ran MiXCR on the 5' RACE reads. Of 12,000 to 15,000 distinct CDR3 sequences listed, 6% to 9.5% are singletons. Study-level findings and limits: Clones from primary vaccination mostly reappeared after the booster (roughly 95% CD4, just over 85% CD8). In FACS-sorted repertoires, abundant clonotypes from the bulk population could appear as contaminants.

Germline V gene sequence: CDR1 MNHEY, CDR2 SVGAGI. The trim removed 6 bases at V and 4 bases at J, leaving 5 bases unmatched. The CDR3 runs to 13 residues. Many counts were recorded for this clonotype. This sequence was found in a man aged 18 to 35 who received the YFV17D yellow fever vaccine. This sequence joins TRBV6-5 and TRBJ1-2; 7 bases map to TRBD1. Material: PBMCs, either bulk or a sorted T-cell subset (CD4+, CD8+, memory, or dextramer-sorted; not recorded which), obtained on the day of the yellow fever booster vaccination. For the CDR3, the DNA is TGTGCCAGCAGCCCAGGGGGGAGCTATGGCTACACCTTC. Protein product: CASSPGGSYGYTF.